This T cell receptor beta chain appears in the sequencing data of a study of blood T cell repertoires in COVID-19. Across the study: T cells, B-cell-depleted T cells, or PBMCs provided the cDNA or gDNA that served as material.

The CDR3 spans 13 residues. The ends were cut back, 8 bases at V and 5 bases at J, with 13 bases in the middle. The table lists this clone with a few counts. Original processing notes: Researchers report that nucleated cell counts were estimated from reference gene primer amplification. TCRdb keeps only in-frame clones here, not all; method: immunoSEQ multiplex PCR. V and J calls and clone size are given by that table; D and trimming were obtained from the DNA. The sample lists roughly 72,000 clones, 80% seen once, with about 20% in the top ten. This clonotype originated in a man between 65 and 85 years old who had recovered from COVID-19. Sequences were obtained from peripheral blood. The V call is TRBV12-3 or TRBV12-4, the J call TRBJ1-5, with TRBD1 as a possible D gene (6 bases). CDR3: CASVSGAHQPQHF. The CDR3 DNA reads TGTGCCAGCGTCTCAGGGGCTCATCAGCCCCAGCATTTT.